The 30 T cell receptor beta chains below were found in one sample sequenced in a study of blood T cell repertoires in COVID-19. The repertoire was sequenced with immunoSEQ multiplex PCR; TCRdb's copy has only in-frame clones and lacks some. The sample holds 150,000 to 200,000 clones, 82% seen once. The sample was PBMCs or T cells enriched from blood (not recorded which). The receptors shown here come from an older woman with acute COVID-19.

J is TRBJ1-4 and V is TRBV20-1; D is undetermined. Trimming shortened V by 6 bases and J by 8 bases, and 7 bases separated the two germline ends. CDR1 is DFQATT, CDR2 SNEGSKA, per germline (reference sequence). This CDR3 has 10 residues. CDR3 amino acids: CSALGEKLFF. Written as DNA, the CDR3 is TGCAGTGCCCTGGGCGAAAAACTGTTTTTT.

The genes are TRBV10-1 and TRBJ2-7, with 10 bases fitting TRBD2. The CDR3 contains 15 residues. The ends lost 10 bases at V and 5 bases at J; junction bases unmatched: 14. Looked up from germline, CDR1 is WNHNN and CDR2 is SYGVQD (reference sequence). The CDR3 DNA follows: TGCGCCACCTCCAGCGGGAGGGCCCCGCCTAACGAGCAGTACTTC. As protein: CATSSGRAPPNEQYF.

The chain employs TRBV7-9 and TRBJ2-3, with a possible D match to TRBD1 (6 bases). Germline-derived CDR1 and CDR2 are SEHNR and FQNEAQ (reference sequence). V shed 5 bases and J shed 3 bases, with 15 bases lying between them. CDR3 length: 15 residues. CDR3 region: CASSPLEGETDTQYF. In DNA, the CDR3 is TGTGCCAGCAGCCCCCTAGAGGGGGAGACAGATACGCAGTATTTT.

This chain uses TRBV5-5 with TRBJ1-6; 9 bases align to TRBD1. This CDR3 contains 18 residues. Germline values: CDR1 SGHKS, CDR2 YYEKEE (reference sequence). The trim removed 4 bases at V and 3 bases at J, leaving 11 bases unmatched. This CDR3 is CASSQGTGKMGYNSPLHF. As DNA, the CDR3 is TGTGCCAGCAGCCAGGGGACAGGGAAAATGGGCTATAATTCACCCCTCCACTTT. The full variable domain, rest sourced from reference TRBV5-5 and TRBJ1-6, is DAGVTQSPTHLIKTRGQQVTLRCSPISGHKSVSWYQQVLGQGPQFIFQYYEKEERGRGNFPDRFSARQFPNYSSELNVNALLLGDSALYLCASSQGTGKMGYNSPLHFGNGTRLTVT.

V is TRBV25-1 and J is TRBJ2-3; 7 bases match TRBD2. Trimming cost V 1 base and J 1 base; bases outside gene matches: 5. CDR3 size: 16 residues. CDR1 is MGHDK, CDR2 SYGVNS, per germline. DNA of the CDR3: TGTGCCAGCAGTGAATGGTCTAGCGGTGGCACAGATACGCAGTATTTT. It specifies CASSEWSSGGTDTQYF.

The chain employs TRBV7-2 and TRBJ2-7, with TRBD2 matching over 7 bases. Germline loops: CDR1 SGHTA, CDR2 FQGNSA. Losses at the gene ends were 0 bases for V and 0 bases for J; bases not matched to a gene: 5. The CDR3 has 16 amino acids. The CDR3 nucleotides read TGTGCCAGCAGCTTAGCGAGCGGGACCGCCTCCTACGAGCAGTACTTC. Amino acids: CASSLASGTASYEQYF.

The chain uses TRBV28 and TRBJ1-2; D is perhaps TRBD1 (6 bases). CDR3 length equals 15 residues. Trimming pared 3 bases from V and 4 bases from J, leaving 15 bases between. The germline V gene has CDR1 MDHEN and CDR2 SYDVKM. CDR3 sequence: CASSFRAGAGYGYTF. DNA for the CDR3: TGTGCCAGCAGTTTTAGGGCAGGGGCGGGCTATGGCTACACCTTC.

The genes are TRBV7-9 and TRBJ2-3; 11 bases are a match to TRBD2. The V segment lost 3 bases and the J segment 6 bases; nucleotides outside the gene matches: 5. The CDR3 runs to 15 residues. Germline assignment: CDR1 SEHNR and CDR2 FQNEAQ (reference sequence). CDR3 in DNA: TGTGCCAGCAGCTTCACTAGCGGGAGCTCTGATACGCAGTATTTT. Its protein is CASSFTSGSSDTQYF. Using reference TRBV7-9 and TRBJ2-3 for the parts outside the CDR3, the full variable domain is DTGVSQNPRHKITKRGQNVTFRCDPISEHNRLYWYRQTLGQGPEFLTYFQNEAQLEKSRLLSDRFSAERPKGSFSTLEIQRTEQGDSAMYLCASSFTSGSSDTQYFGPGTRLTVL.

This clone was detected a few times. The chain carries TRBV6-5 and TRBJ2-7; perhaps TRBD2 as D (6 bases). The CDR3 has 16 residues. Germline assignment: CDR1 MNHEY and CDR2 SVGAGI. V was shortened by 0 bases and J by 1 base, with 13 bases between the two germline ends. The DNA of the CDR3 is TGTGCCAGCAGTTACTCAGGACTATTCGCTTCCTACGAGCAGTACTTC. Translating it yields CASSYSGLFASYEQYF.

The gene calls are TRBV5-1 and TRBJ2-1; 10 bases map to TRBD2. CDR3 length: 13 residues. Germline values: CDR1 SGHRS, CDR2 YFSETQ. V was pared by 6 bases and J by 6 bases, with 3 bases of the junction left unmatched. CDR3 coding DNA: TGCGCCAGCACCTGGACTAGCGGCAATGAGCAGTTCTTC. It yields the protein CASTWTSGNEQFF.

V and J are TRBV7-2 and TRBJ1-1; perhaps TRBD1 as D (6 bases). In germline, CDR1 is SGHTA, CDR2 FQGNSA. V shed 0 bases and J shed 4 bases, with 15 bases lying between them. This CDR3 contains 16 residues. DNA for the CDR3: TGTGCCAGCAGCTTAGCCCTCCGCAGGGGCGGCACTGAAGCTTTCTTT. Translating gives CASSLALRRGGTEAFF.

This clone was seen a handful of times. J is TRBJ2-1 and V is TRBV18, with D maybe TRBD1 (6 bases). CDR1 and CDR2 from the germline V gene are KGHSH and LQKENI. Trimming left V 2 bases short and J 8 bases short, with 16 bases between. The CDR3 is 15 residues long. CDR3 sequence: CASSPISQGNDEQFF. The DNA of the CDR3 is TGTGCCAGCTCACCAATTTCTCAGGGGAACGATGAGCAGTTCTTC.

The CDR3 is CATSDFGLADRYNEQFF. The DNA for the CDR3 is TGTGCCACCAGTGATTTCGGACTAGCGGATAGATACAATGAGCAGTTCTTC. This rearrangement joins TRBV24-1 to TRBJ2-1; the match to TRBD2 covers 10 bases. Germline V CDR1 and CDR2: KGHDR, SFDVKD. V was clipped by 1 base and J by 4 bases; unmatched bases: 6. The CDR3 is 17 residues long.

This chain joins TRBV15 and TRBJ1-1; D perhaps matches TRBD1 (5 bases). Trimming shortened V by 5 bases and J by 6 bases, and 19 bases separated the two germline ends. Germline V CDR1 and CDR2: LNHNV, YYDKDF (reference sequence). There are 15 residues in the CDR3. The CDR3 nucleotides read TGTGCCACCAGCCTTCCCAGGGAAGGAAGATCTGAAGCTTTCTTT. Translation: CATSLPREGRSEAFF.

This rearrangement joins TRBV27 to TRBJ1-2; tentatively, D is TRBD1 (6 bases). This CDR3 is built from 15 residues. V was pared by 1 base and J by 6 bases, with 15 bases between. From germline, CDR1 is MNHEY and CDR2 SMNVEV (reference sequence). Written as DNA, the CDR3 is TGTGCCAGCAGTTTATATCACAGGGAATCGGATGGCTACACCTTC. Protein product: CASSLYHRESDGYTF.

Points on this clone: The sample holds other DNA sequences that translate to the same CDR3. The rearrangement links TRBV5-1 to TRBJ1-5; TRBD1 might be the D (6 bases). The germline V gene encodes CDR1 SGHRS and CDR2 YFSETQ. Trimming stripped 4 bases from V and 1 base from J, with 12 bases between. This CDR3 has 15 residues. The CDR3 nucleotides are TGCGCCAGCAGCCTGGGTCAGGGGAGCAATCAGCCCCAGCATTTT. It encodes CASSLGQGSNQPQHF.

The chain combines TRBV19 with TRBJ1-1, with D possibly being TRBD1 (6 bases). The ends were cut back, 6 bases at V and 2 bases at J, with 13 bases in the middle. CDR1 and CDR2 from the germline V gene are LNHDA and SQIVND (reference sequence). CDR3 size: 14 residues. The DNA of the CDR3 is TGTGCCAGTAGGTCCGGGACAAGAAACACTGAAGCTTTCTTT. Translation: CASRSGTRNTEAFF.

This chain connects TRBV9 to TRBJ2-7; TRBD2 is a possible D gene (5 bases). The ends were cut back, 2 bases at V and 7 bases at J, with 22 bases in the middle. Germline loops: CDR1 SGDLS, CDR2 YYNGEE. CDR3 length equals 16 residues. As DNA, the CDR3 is TGTGCCAGCAGCGTTACTTCGGGGTCCAAGGCCAGTGAGCAGTACTTC. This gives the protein CASSVTSGSKASEQYF.

CDR3 DNA sequence: TGTGCCAGCAGCTTCCAGCGGGGGTTCACAGATACGCAGTATTTT. Its protein is CASSFQRGFTDTQYF. The gene calls are TRBV7-2 and TRBJ2-3, with 8 bases lining up with TRBD2. The CDR3 extends over 15 amino acids. V lost 3 bases to trimming and J lost 2 bases; unmatched junction nucleotides: 4. Per the germline V gene, CDR1 is SGHTA and CDR2 is FQGNSA.

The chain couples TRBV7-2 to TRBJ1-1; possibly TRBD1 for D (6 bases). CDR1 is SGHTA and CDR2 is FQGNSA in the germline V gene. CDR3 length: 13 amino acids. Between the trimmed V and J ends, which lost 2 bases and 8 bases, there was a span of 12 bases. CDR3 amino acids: CASSLIEGQEAFF. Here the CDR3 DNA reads TGTGCCAGCAGCTTAATCGAGGGACAAGAAGCTTTCTTT.

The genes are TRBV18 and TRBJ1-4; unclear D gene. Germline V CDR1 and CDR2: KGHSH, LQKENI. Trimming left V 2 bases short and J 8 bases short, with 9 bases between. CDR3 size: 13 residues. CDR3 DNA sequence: TGTGCCAGCTCACCAGGGCATCGGGAAAAACTGTTTTTT. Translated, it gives CASSPGHREKLFF.

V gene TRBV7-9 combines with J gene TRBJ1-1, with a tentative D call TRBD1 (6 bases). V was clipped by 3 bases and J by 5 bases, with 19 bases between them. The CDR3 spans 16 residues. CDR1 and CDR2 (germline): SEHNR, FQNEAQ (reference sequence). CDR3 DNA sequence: TGTGCCAGCAGCTTCCGCCCGGACAGAGCGAGAACTGAAGCTTTCTTT. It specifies CASSFRPDRARTEAFF. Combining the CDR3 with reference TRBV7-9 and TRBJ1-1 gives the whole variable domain DTGVSQNPRHKITKRGQNVTFRCDPISEHNRLYWYRQTLGQGPEFLTYFQNEAQLEKSRLLSDRFSAERPKGSFSTLEIQRTEQGDSAMYLCASSFRPDRARTEAFFGQGTRLTVV.

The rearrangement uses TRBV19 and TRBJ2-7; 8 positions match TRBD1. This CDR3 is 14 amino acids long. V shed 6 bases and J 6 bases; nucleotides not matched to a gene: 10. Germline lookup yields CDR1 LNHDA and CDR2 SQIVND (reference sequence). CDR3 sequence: CASRRTGSIAEQYF. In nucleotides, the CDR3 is TGTGCCAGTAGGAGGACAGGGTCTATCGCCGAGCAGTACTTC.

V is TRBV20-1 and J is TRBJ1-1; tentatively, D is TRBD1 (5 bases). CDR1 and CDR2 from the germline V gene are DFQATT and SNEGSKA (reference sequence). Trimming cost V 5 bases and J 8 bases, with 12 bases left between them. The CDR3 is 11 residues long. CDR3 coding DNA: TGCAGTGCTTCCACGGCAGGGGAAGCTTTCTTT. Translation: CSASTAGEAFF.

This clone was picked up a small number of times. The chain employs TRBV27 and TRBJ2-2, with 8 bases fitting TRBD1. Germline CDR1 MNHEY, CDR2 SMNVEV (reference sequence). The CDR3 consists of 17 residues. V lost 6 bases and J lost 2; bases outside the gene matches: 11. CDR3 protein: CASRQSSRGLNTGELFF. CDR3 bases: TGTGCCAGCAGGCAAAGCTCCAGGGGGCTCAACACCGGGGAGCTGTTTTTT.

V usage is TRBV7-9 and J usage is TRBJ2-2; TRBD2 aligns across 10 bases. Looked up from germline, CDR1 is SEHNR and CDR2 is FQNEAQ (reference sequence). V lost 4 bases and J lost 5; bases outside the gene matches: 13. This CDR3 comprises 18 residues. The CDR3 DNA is TGTGCCAGCAGCTCAACCAGCGGGGGGGTTAAATTGACCGGGGAGCTGTTTTTT. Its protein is CASSSTSGGVKLTGELFF.

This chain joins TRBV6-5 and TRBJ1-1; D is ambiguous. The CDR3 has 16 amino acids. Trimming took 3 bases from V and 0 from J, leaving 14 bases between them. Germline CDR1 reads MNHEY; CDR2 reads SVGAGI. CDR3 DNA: TGTGCCAGCAGTTATGAGCCCCGATCGATGAACACTGAAGCTTTCTTT. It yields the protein CASSYEPRSMNTEAFF.

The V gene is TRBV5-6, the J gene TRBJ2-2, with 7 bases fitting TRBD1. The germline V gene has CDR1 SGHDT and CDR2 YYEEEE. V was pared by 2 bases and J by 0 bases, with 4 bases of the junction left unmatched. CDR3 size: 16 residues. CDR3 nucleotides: TGTGCCAGCAGCTTAGGACAGGCCACGAACACCGGGGAGCTGTTTTTT. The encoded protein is CASSLGQATNTGELFF.

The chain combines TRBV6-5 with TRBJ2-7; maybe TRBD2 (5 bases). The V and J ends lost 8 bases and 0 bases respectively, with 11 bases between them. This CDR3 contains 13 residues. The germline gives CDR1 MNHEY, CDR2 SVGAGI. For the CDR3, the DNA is TGTGCCAGCTCGCGGGTAAGCTCCTACGAGCAGTACGTC. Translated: CASSRVSSYEQYV.

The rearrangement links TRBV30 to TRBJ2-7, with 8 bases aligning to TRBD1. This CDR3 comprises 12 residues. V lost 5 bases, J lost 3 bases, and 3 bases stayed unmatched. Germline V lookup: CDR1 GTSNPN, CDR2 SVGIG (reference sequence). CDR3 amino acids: CAWGTGGYEQYF. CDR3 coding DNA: TGTGCCTGGGGAACAGGGGGCTACGAGCAGTACTTC.